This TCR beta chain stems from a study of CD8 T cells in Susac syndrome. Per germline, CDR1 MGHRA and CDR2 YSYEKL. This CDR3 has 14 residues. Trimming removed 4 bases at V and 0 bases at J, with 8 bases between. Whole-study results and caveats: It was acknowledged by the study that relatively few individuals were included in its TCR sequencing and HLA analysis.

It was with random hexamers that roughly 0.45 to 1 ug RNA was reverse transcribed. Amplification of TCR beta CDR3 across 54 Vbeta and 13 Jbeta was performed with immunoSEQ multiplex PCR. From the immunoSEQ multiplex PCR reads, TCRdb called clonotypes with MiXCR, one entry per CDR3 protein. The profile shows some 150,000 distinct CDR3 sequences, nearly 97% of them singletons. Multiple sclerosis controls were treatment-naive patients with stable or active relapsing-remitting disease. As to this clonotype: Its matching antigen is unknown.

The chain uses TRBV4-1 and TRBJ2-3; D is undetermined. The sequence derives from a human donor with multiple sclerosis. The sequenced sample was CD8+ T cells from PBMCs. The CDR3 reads CASSRTESTDTQYF. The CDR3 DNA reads TGCGCCAGCAGCCGGACCGAGAGCACAGATACGCAGTATTTT.